This T cell receptor (beta chain) was profiled in a study of cytomegalovirus exposure and HLA in healthy donors. Overall study findings and caveats: Sequencing likely caused a cluster of highly shared sequence variants. The study found most TCR sequences rare, yet found some public TCRs in many donors.

This clone showed up just a few times. Its target is unknown. PCR primers comprised 60 Vbeta and 13 Jbeta primers. Assay used: immunoSEQ multiplex PCR; TCRdb lists only in-frame clones, some missing. The sample holds 150,000 to 200,000 clones, about 79% seen once. This CDR3 region has 13 residues. The V gene's germline CDR1 is WSHSY and CDR2 SAAADI. V lost 5 bases, J lost 5 bases, and 4 bases stayed unmatched. The rearrangement links TRBV10-2 to TRBJ1-1; 8 bases are shared with TRBD1. The source material was PBMCs. The TCR comes from a man aged 35-49 years in good health and CMV-seropositive. CDR3 sequence reads: CASSRQGITEAFF. The CDR3 nucleotides are TGCGCCAGCAGTAGACAGGGGATTACTGAAGCTTTCTTT.